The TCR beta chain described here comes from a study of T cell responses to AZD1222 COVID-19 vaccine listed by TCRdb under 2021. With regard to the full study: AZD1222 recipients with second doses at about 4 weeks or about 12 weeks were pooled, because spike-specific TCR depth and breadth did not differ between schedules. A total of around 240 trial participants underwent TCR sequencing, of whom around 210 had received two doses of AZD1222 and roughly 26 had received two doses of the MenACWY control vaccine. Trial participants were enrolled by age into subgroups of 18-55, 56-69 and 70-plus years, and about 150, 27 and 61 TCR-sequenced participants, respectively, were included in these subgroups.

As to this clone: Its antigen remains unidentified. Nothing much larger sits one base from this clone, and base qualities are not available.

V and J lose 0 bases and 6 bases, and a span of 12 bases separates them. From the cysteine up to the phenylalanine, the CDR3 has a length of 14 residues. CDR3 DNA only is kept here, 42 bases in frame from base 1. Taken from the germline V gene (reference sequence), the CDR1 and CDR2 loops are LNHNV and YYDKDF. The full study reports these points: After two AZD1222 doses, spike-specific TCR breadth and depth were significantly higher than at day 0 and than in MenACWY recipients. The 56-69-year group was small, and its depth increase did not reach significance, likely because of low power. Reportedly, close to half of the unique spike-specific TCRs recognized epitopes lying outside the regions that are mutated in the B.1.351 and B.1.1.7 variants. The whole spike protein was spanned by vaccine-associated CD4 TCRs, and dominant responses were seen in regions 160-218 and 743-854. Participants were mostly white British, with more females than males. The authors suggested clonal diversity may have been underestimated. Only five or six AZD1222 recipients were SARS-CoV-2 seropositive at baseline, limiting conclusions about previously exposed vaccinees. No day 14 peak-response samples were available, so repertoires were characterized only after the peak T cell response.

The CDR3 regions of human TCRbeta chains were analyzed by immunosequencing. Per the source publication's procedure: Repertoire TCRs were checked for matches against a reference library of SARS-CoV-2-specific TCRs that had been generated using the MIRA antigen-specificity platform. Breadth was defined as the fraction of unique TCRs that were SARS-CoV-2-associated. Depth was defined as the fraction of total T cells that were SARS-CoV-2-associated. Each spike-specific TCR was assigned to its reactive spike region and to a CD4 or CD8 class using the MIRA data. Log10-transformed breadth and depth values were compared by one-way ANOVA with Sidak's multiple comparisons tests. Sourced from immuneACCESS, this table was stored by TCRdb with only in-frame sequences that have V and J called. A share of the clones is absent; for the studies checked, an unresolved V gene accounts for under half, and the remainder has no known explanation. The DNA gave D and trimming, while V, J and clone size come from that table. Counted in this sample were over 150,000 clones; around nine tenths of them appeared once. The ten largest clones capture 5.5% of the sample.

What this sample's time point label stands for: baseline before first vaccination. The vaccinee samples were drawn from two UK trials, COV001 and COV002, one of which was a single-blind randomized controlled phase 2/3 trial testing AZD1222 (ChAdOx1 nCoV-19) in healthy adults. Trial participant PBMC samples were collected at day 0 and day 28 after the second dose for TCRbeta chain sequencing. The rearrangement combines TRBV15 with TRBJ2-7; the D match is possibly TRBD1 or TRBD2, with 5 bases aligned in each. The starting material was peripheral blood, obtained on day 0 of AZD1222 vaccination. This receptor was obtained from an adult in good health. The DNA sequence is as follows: TGTGCCACCAGCAGAGACGGGACCCCGTTCGAGCAGTACTTC. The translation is CATSRDGTPFEQYF.